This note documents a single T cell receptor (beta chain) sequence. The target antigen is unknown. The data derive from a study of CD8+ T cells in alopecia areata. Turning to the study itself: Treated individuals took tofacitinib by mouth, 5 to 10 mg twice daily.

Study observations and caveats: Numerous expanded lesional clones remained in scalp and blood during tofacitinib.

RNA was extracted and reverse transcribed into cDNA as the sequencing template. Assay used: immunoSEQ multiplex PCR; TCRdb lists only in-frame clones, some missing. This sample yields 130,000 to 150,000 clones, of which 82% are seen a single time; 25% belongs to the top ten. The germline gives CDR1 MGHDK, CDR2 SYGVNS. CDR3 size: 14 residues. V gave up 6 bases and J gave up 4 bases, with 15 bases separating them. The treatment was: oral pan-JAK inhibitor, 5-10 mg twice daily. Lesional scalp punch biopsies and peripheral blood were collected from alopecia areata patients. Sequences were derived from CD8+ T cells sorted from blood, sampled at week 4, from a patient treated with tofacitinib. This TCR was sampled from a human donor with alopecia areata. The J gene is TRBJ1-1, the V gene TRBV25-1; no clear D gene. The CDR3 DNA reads TGTGCCAGCAGGATTGGCTCTCCAGTCACTGAAGCTTTCTTT. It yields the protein CASRIGSPVTEAFF. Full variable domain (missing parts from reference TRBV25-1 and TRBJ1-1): EADIYQTPRYLVIGTGKKITLECSQTMGHDKMYWYQQDPGMELHLIHYSYGVNSTEKGDLSSESTVSRIRTEHFPLTLESARPSHTSQYLCASRIGSPVTEAFFGQGTRLTVV.